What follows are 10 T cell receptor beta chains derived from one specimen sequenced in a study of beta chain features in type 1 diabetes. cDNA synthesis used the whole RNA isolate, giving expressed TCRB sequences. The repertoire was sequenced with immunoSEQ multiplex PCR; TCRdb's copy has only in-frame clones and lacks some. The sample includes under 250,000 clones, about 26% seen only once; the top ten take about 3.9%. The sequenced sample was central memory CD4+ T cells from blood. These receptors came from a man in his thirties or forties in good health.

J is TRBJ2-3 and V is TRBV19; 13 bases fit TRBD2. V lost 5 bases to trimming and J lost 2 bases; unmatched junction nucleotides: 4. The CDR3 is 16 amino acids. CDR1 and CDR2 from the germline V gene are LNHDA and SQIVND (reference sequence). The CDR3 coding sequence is TGTGCCAGTAGTCGGGGGACTAGCGGGGCCACAGATACGCAGTATTTT. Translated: CASSRGTSGATDTQYF.

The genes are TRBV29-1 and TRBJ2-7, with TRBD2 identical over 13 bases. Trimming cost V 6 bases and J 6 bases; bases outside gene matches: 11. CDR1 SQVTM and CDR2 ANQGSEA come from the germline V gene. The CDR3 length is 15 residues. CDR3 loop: CSVGGLAGVAIEQYF. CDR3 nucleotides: TGCAGCGTAGGCGGACTAGCGGGGGTCGCAATCGAGCAGTACTTC.

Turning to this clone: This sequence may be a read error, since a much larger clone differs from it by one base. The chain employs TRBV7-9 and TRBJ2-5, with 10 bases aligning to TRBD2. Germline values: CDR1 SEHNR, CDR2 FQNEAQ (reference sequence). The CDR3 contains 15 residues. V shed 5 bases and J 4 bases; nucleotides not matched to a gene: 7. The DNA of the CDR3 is TGTGCCAGCAGCCTCAGCGGGGGGGCCTTAGAGACCCAGTACTTC. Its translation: CASSLSGGALETQYF.

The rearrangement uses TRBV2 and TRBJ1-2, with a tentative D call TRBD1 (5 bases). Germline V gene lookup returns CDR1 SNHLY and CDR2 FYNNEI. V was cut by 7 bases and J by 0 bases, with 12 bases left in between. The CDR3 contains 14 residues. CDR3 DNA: TGTGCCAGCACCGCGGCAGGGCCTAACTATGGCTACACCTTC. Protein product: CASTAAGPNYGYTF.

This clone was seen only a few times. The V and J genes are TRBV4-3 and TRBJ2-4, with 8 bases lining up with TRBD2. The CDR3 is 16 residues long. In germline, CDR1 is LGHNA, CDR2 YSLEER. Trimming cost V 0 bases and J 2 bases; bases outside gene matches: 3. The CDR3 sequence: CASSQDGRATKNIQYF. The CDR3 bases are TGCGCCAGCAGCCAAGACGGGAGGGCGACCAAAAACATTCAGTACTTC.

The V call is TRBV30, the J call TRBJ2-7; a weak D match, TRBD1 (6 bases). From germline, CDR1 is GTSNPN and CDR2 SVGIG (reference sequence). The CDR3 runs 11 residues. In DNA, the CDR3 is TGTGTTTGGGGGCAGGGCCACGAGCAGTACTTC. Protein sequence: CVWGQGHEQYF. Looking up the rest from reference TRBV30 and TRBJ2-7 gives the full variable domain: SQTIHQWPATLVQPVGSPLSLECTVEGTSNPNLYWYRQAAGRGLQLLFYSVGIGQISSEVPQNLSASRPQDRQFILSSKKLLLSDSGFYLCVWGQGHEQYFGPGTRLTVT.

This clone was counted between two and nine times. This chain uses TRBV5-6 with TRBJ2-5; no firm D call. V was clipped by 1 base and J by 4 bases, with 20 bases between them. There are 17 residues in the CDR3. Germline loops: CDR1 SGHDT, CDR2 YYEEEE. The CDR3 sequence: CASSLTGPANSGETQYF. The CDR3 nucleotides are TGTGCCAGCAGCTTGACCGGTCCAGCAAATTCGGGAGAGACCCAGTACTTC.

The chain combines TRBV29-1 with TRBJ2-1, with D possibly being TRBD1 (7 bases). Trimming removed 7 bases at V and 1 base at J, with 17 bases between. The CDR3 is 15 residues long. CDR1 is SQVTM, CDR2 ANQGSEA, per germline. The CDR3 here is CSAGQGGHSYNEQFF. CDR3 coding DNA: TGCAGCGCTGGCCAGGGGGGCCATTCCTACAATGAGCAGTTCTTC.

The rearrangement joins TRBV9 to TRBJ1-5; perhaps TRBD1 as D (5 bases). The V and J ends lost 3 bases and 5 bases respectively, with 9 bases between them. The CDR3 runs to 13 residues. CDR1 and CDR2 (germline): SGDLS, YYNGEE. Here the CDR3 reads CASSEGSYQPQHF. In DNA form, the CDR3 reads TGTGCCAGCAGCGAGGGGAGTTATCAGCCCCAGCATTTT.

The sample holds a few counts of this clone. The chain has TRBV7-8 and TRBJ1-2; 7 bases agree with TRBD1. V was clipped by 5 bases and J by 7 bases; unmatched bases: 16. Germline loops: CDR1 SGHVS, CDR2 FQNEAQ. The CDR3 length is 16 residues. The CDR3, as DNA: TGTGCCAGCAGCCCCATAGGTAGGGGGCCTGATGGTGGCTACACCTTC. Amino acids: CASSPIGRGPDGGYTF.